Reported below is one T cell receptor beta chain. No cognate antigen has been identified for it. Per-base quality was not reported, and no clone a single base away is much larger than it. In Seattle, one collaborating source enrolled patients while the infection was active and tracked those patients longitudinally over the course of disease. Whole blood was collected in K2EDTA tubes by collaborating institutions according to the institutions' own protocols. For TCRbeta analysis, collaborators shipped samples as frozen whole blood, isolated PBMCs, or DNA extracted from either of those sample types. For this chain, trimming is 0 bases at the V end and 5 bases at the J end, and the number of junction bases without a gene match is 9. Including cysteine and phenylalanine, the CDR3 has 17 amino acids. The DNA shown is the 51-base CDR3, in frame from base 1. This record belongs to a study of blood T cell repertoires in COVID-19 (dated by TCRdb to about 2020). About the investigation overall: Samples from collaborators originated in the United States, Italy and Spain and spanned both the acute and convalescent phases of COVID-19. The material from the prospective study consisted of cDNA or gDNA derived from T cells, B-cell-depleted T cells, or PBMCs. The dataset comprised deeply sampled blood TCRbeta repertoires from subjects exposed to, actively infected with, or recovered from COVID-19. A freely available public database, intended as a resource for researchers studying the immune response to SARS-CoV-2, is where the repertoires were released. The samples were drawn from the first 160 participants of the ongoing ImmuneRACE study and from 950 to 1,500 subjects provided by 6 global collaborators. A de-identified subject ID, COVID-19 status, age in years and sex were almost always included in the sample metadata. Where available, HLA class I and class II types were taken from metadata supplied by the sample provider and were not determined by assay-based typing.

TCRbeta CDR3 regions were amplified from genomic DNA by means of the immunoSEQ Assay, a bias-controlled multiplex PCR. In the authors' own workflow: The number of nucleated cells in each sample was estimated by amplification of reference gene primers within the assay. To quantify the absolute abundance of each unique TCRbeta CDR3 rearrangement, sequence reads were collapsed and filtered. Productive Simpson clonality was computed per sample as the square root of Simpson's diversity index over productive rearrangements. In TCRdb, the immuneACCESS table is reduced to in-frame sequences with V and J assigned. These tables do not hold every clone; where another copy was compared, an unresolved V gene accounts for under half, and the others remain unexplained. From that table come the V and J calls and clone size; the DNA was used to work out D and trimming. This sample gives approximately 300,000 clones in total; more than 80% of them show up just once. 6% to 7% of the sample belongs to the ten largest clones.

What the study reported, not specific to this receptor: The amount of clinical and demographic metadata varied by source and participant and was provided uncurated.

This clonotype was obtained from a woman in her twenties or thirties with COVID-19, enrolled during active disease. Sequencing used peripheral blood. The sequence joins TRBV23-1 to TRBJ2-1, with TRBD1 identical over 8 junction bases. TRBV23-1 qualifies as an ORF whose function is uncertain. The bases are TGCGCCAGCAGTCAATCGTGGAGGCAGGGGGCCGACAATGAGCAGTTCTTC. It codes for CASSQSWRQGADNEQFF.